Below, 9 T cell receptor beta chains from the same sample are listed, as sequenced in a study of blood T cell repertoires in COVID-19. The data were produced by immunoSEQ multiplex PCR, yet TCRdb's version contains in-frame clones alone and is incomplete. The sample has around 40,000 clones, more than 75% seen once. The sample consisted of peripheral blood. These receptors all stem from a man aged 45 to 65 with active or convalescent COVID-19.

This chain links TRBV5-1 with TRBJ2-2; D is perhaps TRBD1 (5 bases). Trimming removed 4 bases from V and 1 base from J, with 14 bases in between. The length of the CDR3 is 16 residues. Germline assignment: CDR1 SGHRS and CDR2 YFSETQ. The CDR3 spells CASSRRRGQNTGELFF. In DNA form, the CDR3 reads TGCGCCAGCAGCAGACGCCGAGGACAGAACACCGGGGAGCTGTTTTTT. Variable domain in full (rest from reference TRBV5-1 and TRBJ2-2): KAGVTQTPRYLIKTRGQQVTLSCSPISGHRSVSWYQQTPGQGLQFLFEYFSETQRNKGNFPGRFSGRQFSNSRSEMNVSTLELGDSALYLCASSRRRGQNTGELFFGEGSRLTVL.

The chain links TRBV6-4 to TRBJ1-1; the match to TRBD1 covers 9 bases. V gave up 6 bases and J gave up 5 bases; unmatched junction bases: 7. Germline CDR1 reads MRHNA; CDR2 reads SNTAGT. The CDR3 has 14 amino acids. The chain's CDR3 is CASRPGTGWTEAFF. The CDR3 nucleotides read TGTGCCAGCAGGCCCGGGACAGGGTGGACTGAAGCTTTCTTT.

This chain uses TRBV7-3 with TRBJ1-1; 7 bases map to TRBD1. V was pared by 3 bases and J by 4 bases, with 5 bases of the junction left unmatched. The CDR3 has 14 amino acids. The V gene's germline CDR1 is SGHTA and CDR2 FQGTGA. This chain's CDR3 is CASSFRQGSTEAFF. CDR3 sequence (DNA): TGTGCCAGCAGCTTCCGACAGGGAAGCACTGAAGCTTTCTTT.

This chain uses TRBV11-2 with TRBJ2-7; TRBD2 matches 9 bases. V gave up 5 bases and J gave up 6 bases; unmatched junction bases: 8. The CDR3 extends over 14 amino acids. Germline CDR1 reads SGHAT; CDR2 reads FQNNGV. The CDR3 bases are TGTGCCAGCAGCACCCAGCGGACTAGCGTCGAGCAGTACTTC. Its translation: CASSTQRTSVEQYF.

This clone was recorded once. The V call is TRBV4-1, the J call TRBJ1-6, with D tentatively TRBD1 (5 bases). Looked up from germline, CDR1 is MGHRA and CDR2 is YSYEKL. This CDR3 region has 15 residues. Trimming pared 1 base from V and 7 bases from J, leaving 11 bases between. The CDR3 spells CASSQGFSGNSPLHF. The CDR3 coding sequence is TGCGCCAGCAGCCAAGGATTCTCAGGGAATTCACCCCTCCACTTT.

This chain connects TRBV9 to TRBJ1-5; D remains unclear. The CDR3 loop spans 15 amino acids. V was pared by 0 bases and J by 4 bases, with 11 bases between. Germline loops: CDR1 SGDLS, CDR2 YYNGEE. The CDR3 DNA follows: TGTGCCAGCAGCGTAGACGGGAGGGAGAATCAGCCCCAGCATTTT. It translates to CASSVDGRENQPQHF.

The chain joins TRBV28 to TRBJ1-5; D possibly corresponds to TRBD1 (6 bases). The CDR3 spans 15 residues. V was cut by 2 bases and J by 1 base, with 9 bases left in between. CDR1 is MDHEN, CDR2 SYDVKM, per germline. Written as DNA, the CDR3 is TGTGCCAGCAGTTTAGGGGGCGCCAGCAATCAGCCCCAGCATTTT. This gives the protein CASSLGGASNQPQHF.

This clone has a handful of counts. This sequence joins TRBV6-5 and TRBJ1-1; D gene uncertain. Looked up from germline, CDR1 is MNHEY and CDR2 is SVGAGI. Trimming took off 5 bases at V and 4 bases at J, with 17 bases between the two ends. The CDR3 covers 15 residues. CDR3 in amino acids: CASSPRPVRGTEAFF. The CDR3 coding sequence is TGTGCCAGCAGTCCGCGTCCGGTGCGCGGCACTGAAGCTTTCTTT.

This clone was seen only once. The CDR3 region is CASGANTEAFF. Here the CDR3 DNA reads TGTGCCAGTGGGGCTAACACTGAAGCTTTCTTT. The chain combines TRBV2 with TRBJ1-1, with D maybe TRBD1 (5 bases). V was pared by 9 bases and J by 2 bases, with 7 bases between. Germline V lookup: CDR1 SNHLY, CDR2 FYNNEI. The CDR3 totals 11 residues.